A single sample is the source of the 3 T cell receptor beta chains below, sequenced in a study of kidney transplant recipient with SARS-CoV-2 infection. A single record per CDR3 protein comes from TCRdb applying MiXCR to the reads. The sample carries 200,000 to 300,000 distinct CDR3 sequences, around 28% recorded once. Sequencing used a blood sample, obtained at baseline and on roughly day 110 from a kidney transplant recipient. These receptor sequences come from a male patient between 25 and 39 years old who had COVID-19 and was a kidney transplant recipient. Some T cells could come from the graft donor.

This clonotype was seen many times. The V gene is TRBV28, the J gene TRBJ1-2; D possibly corresponds to TRBD1 (6 bases). This CDR3 spans 14 amino acids. Germline V gene lookup returns CDR1 MDHEN and CDR2 SYDVKM. V was shortened by 7 bases and J by 4 bases, with 16 bases between the two germline ends. CDR3 in DNA: TGTGCCAGCAAGGGGGGGGCGGTCAGCTATGGCTACACCTTC. This sequence encodes CASKGGAVSYGYTF.

This clonotype was picked up a small number of times. The DNA of the CDR3 is TGTGCCAGCAGCTCAAGAAGCGGGGGGGCCTGGGGAACAGATACGCAGTATTTT. It codes for CASSSRSGGAWGTDTQYF. The chain joins TRBV13 to TRBJ2-3; 10 nucleotides align to TRBD2. This CDR3 is 18 amino acids long. Germline loops: CDR1 PRHDT, CDR2 FYEKMQ (reference sequence). The ends lost 4 bases at V and 3 bases at J; junction bases unmatched: 13.

There are many counts of this clonotype. V and J are TRBV12-5 and TRBJ1-2, with D perhaps TRBD1 (5 bases). V lost 5 bases and J lost 4, with 23 bases in between. The CDR3 extends over 17 amino acids. Germline CDR1 LGHNT, CDR2 FRNRAP. CDR3 sequence: CASGRGRLQGKTYGYTF. CDR3 coding DNA: TGTGCTAGTGGTAGAGGCCGTTTGCAGGGAAAGACCTATGGCTACACCTTC.